This T cell receptor beta chain was found in a study of blood T cell repertoires in COVID-19. Assay used: immunoSEQ multiplex PCR; TCRdb lists only in-frame clones, some missing. The sample lists approximately 200,000 clones; 75% to 90% were seen once. The ends were cut back, 5 bases at V and 0 bases at J, with 11 bases in the middle. There are 16 residues in the CDR3. From germline, CDR1 is SEHNR and CDR2 FQNEAQ (reference sequence). V gene TRBV7-9 combines with J gene TRBJ1-6; TRBD1 might be the D (6 bases). The TCR sequence derives from a woman under 30 in a cohort exposed to, infected with or recovered from COVID-19 (not recorded which). Sequenced: PBMCs or T cells enriched from blood (not recorded which). In nucleotides, the CDR3 is TGTGCCAGCAGCCCCGGACAGAGCTCCTATAATTCACCCCTCCACTTT. Amino acids: CASSPGQSSYNSPLHF.